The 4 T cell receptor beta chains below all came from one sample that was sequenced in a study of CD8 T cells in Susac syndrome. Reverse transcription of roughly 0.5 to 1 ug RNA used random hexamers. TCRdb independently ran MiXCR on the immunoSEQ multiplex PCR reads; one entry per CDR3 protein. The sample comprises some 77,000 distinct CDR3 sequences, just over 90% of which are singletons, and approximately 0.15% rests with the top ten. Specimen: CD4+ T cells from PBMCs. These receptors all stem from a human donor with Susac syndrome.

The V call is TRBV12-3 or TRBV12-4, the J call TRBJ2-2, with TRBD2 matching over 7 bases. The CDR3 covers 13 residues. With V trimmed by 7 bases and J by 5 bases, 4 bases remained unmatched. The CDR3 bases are TGTGCCAGCATCTGGGGGGGGACCGGGGAGCTGTTTTTT. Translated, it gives CASIWGGTGELFF.

CDR3 DNA sequence: TGTGCCAGCAGCTTAGGAGTGAACTATGGCTACACCTTC. Translation: CASSLGVNYGYTF. This chain uses TRBV7-9 with TRBJ1-2; D is undetermined. Germline CDR1 is SEHNR and CDR2 is FQNEAQ (reference sequence). V lost 1 base to trimming and J lost 2 bases, with 5 bases between them. CDR3 size: 13 residues.

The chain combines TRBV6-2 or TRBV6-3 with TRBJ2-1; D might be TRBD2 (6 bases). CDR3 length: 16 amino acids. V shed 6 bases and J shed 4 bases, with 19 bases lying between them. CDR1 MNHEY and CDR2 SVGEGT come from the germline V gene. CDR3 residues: CASSSKRAGSYNEQFF. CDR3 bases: TGTGCCAGCAGCTCAAAACGCGCGGGATCGTACAATGAGCAGTTCTTC.

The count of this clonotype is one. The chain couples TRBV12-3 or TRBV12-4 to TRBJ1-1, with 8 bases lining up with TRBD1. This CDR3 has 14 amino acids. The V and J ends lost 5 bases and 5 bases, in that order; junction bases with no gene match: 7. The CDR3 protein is CASSPRTGWTEAFF. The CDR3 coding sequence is TGTGCCAGCAGTCCACGGACAGGGTGGACTGAAGCTTTCTTT.